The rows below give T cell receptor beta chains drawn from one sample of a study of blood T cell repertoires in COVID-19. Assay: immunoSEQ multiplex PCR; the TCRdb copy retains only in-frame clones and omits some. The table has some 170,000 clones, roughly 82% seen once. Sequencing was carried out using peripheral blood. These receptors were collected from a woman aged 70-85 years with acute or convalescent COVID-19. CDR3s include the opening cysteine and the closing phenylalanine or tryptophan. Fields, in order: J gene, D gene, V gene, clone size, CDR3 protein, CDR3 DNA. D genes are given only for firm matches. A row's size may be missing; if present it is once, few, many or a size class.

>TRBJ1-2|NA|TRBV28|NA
CASSLTREFYGYTF
TGTGCCAGCAGTTTAACCCGGGAGTTCTATGGCTACACCTTC
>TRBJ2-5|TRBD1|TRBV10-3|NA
CATRDRGETQYF
TGTGCCACCCGGGACAGGGGTGAGACCCAGTACTTC
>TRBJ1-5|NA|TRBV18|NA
CASSQGSGWGRGQPQHF
TGTGCCAGCTCACAGGGAAGTGGTTGGGGCAGGGGTCAGCCCCAGCATTTT
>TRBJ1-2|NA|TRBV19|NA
CASSITPTENYGYTF
TGTGCCAGTAGTATTACCCCAACAGAGAACTATGGCTACACCTTC
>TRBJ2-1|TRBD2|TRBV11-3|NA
CASSLVAGGRGLNEQFF
TGTGCCAGCAGCTTAGTCGCGGGGGGGCGCGGTCTTAATGAGCAGTTCTTC
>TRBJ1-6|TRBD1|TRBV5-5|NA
CASSLSPTGDRVHSPLHF
TGTGCCAGCAGCTTATCACCCACCGGGGACAGGGTACATTCACCCCTCCACTTT
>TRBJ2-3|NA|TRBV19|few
CASQQGWGADTQYF
TGTGCCAGTCAACAGGGGTGGGGGGCAGATACGCAGTATTTT
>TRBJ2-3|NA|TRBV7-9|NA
CASSLLWTGSTDTQYF
TGTGCCAGCAGCTTATTGTGGACGGGAAGCACAGATACGCAGTATTTT
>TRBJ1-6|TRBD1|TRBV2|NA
CASSGQSHNSPLHF
TGTGCCAGTTCGGGACAGTCCCATAATTCACCCCTCCACTTT
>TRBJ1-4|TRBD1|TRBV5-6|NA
CASSLDRGREKLFF
TGTGCCAGCAGCTTGGACAGGGGGCGTGAAAAACTGTTTTTT
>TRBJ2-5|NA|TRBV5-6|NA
CASSRNIRLGGGETQYF
TGTGCCAGCAGCCGCAATATCCGACTAGGTGGTGGGGAGACCCAGTACTTC
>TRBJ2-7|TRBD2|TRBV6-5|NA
CASRSGGILYEQYF
TGTGCCAGCAGGTCGGGGGGGATTCTCTACGAGCAGTACTTC
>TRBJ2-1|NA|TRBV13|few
CASSPTPYNEQFF
TGTGCCAGCAGCCCGACTCCCTACAATGAGCAGTTCTTC
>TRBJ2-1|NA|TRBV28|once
CASSFGPRERNEQFF
TGTGCCAGCAGTTTTGGGCCCAGGGAACGGAATGAGCAGTTCTTC
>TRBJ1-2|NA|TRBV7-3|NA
CASSLDGGLYGYTF
TGTGCCAGCAGCTTAGACGGGGGACTCTATGGCTACACCTTC
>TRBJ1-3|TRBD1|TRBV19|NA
CASSMTGGNTIYF
TGTGCCAGTAGTATGACAGGGGGAAACACCATATATTTT
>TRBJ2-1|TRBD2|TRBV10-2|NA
CASSEWTSEPEQFF
TGCGCCAGCAGTGAGTGGACTAGCGAACCTGAGCAGTTCTTC
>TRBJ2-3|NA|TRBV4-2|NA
CASSQEGSENTQYF
TGTGCCAGCAGCCAAGAAGGTAGCGAGAATACGCAGTATTTT
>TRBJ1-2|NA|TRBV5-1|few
CASSLTAFSGYTF
TGCGCCAGCAGCTTAACAGCTTTCTCTGGCTACACCTTC
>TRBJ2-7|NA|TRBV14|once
CASSQDWQGQQYF
TGTGCCAGCAGCCAAGATTGGCAGGGCCAGCAGTACTTC
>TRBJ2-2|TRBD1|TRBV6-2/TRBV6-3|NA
CASSLGTENTGELFF
TGTGCCAGCAGCCTCGGGACAGAGAACACCGGGGAGCTGTTTTTT
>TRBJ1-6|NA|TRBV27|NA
CASSPAQYTRSSYNSPLHF
TGTGCCAGCAGCCCCGCGCAATATACCCGGAGCTCCTATAATTCACCCCTCCACTTT
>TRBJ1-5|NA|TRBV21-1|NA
CASSWGHHTGNYQPQHF
TGTGCCAGCAGCTGGGGACATCATACAGGTAATTATCAGCCCCAGCATTTT
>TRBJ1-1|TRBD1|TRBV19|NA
CASSGQGRSTEAFF
TGTGCCAGTAGTGGACAGGGAAGGAGCACTGAAGCTTTCTTT
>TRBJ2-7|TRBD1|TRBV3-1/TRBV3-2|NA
CASSLPGQGPVEQYF
TGTGCCAGCAGCCTACCGGGACAGGGGCCCGTCGAGCAGTACTTC
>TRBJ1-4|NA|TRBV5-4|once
CASSPNPEGHEKLFF
TGTGCCAGCAGCCCCAACCCCGAGGGTCATGAAAAACTGTTTTTT
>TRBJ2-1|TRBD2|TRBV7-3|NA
CASSFGAGGLPPNEQFF
TGTGCCAGCAGCTTCGGGGCGGGGGGGCTCCCCCCTAATGAGCAGTTCTTC
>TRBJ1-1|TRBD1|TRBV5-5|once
CASSQRGQDTEAFF
TGTGCCAGCAGCCAAAGGGGGCAGGACACTGAAGCTTTCTTT
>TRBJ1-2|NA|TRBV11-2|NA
CASSKEIYGYTF
TGTGCCAGCAGCAAGGAGATCTATGGCTACACCTTC
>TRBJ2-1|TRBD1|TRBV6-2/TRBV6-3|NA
CASSYSGQDYNEQFF
TGTGCCAGCAGTTACTCTGGACAGGACTACAATGAGCAGTTCTTC
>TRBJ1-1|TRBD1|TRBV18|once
CASSPPGQEPNTEAFF
TGTGCCAGCTCACCACCCGGACAGGAGCCGAACACTGAAGCTTTCTTT